The clone carrying this TCR beta chain was recorded at least ten times. Antigen unknown. The entry originates in a study of molecular identifiers for immune sequencing clone quantification. In the study overall: Five aliquots were made in replicates from the RNA of about 20,000 or 100,000 naive CD8 cells, and four were sequenced.

General observations from the study: In CMV-specific effectors, clones above 20 copies held over 99% of molecules; naive, under 1%.

Per the germline V gene, CDR1 is SEHNR and CDR2 is FQNEAQ (reference sequence). There are 12 residues in the CDR3. V was shortened by 5 bases and J by 10 bases, with 12 bases between the two germline ends. Listed TCR primers and previously described methods were used for bulk TCR libraries. One entry per CDR3 protein, called by TCRdb with MiXCR from the PCR reads. This sample has 88,000 or so distinct CDR3 sequences, with over 20% found just once. Sorted naive CD8 T cells were those defined as CD8+CD4-CCR7+CD45RA+. This clonotype was obtained from a human donor in good health. Some libraries in this study had Jurkat cell RNA spiked in. Input material: naive CD8+ T cells from blood, with Jurkat cell RNA spiked in. Subset specified: FACS-sorted CD8+CD4-CCR7+CD45RA+ naive T cells. The chain recombines TRBV7-9 with TRBJ1-5; D is possibly TRBD1 (6 bases). As DNA, the CDR3 is TGTGCCAGCAGCGTACAGGGAAGACCCCAGCATTTT. It codes for CASSVQGRPQHF.